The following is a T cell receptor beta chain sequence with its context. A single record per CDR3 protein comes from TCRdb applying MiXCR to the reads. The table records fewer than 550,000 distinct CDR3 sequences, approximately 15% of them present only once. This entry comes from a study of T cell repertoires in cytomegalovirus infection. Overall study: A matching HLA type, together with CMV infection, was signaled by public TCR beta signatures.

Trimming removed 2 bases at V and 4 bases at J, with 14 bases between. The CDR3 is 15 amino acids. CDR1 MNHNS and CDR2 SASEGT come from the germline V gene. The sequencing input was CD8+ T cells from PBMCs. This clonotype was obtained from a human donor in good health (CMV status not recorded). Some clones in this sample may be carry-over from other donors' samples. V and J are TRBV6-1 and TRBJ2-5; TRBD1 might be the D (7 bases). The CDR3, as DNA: TGTGCCAGCAGTGAAAGTGGAGGGGGCCCAGAGACCCAGTACTTC. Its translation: CASSESGGGPETQYF.